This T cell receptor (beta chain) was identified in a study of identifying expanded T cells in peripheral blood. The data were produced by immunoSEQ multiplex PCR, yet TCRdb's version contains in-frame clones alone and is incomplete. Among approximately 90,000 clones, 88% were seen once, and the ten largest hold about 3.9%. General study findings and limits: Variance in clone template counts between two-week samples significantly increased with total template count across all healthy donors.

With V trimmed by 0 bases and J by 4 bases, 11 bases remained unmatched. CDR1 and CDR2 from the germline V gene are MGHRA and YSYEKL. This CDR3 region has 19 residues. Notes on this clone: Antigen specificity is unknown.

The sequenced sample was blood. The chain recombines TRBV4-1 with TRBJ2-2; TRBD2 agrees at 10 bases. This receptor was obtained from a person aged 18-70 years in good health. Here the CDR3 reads CASSQDTIAGGPGTGELFF. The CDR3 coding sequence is TGCGCCAGCAGCCAAGATACCATAGCGGGGGGCCCGGGCACCGGGGAGCTGTTTTTT.